Listed below are T cell receptor beta chains from one sample, sequenced in a study of shared clonotypes between healthy human individuals. Using immunoSEQ multiplex PCR, the repertoire was profiled, and TCRdb retains in-frame clones only, with some absent. The profile shows roughly 2.1 million clones, approximately 94% of them singletons. The sample consisted of naive CD8+ T cells from PBMCs. These receptors came from a man younger than 30 in good health. Some clones in this sample may be carry-over from other donors' samples. The CDR3 runs from the conserved cysteine through the conserved F or W. A D gene is named only where the DNA matches it firmly. Only some rows state a clone size, as once, few, many or a class for expanded clones.

J gene	V gene	D gene	clone size	CDR3 protein	CDR3 DNA
TRBJ1-3	TRBV7-9	-	-	CASRLLGSSGNTIYF	TGTGCCAGCAGACTCCTGGGCAGCTCTGGAAACACCATATATTTT
TRBJ2-1	TRBV29-1	TRBD2	-	CSVEEKAGVTYNEQFF	TGCAGCGTTGAAGAAAAAGCGGGAGTCACCTACAATGAGCAGTTCTTC
TRBJ1-4	TRBV5-1	-	-	CASSLAGDQLFF	TGCGCCAGCAGCTTGGCGGGGGATCAACTGTTTTTT
TRBJ2-5	TRBV9	-	-	CASSVMGAQPLETQYF	TGTGCCAGCAGCGTAATGGGGGCTCAACCTCTGGAGACCCAGTACTTC
TRBJ1-2	TRBV28	TRBD1	once	CASSEVGDRVKGYTF	TGTGCCAGCTCTGAAGTAGGGGACAGGGTGAAAGGCTACACCTTC
TRBJ2-7	TRBV6-1	-	-	CASRTGRRGYEQYF	TGTGCCAGCAGGACGGGACGAAGGGGATACGAGCAGTACTTC
TRBJ2-1	TRBV2	TRBD2	once	CASIEGSGRTYNEQFF	TGTGCCAGCATCGAAGGAAGCGGGAGGACCTACAATGAGCAGTTCTTC
TRBJ1-1	TRBV7-9	-	-	CASSPRTGLSEAFF	TGTGCCAGCAGCCCCCGGACCGGGCTTAGTGAAGCTTTCTTT
TRBJ1-1	TRBV6-5	-	once	CASSYVSGNTEAFF	TGTGCTAGCAGTTACGTCTCCGGGAACACTGAAGCTTTCTTT
TRBJ1-2	TRBV29-1	-	-	CSVARPYGYTF	TGCAGCGTTGCACGGCCGTATGGCTACACCTTC
TRBJ1-5	TRBV4-1	-	-	CASSQDVLGGSGQPQHF	TGCGCCAGCAGCCAAGATGTTCTTGGGGGGTCGGGTCAGCCCCAGCATTTT
TRBJ2-6	TRBV5-1	-	-	CASSVDMFFSGANVLTF	TGCGCCAGCAGCGTCGACATGTTTTTCTCTGGGGCCAACGTCCTGACTTTC
TRBJ2-5	TRBV7-9	-	-	CASSLPLGAYQETQYF	TGTGCCAGCAGCTTACCTCTAGGAGCTTACCAAGAGACCCAGTACTTC
TRBJ2-7	TRBV29-1	-	-	CSVELDPYEQYF	TGCAGCGTTGAACTAGACCCCTACGAGCAGTACTTC
TRBJ1-1	TRBV29-1	TRBD1	-	CSVGQGVRGTEAFF	TGCAGCGTGGGACAGGGGGTACGGGGCACTGAAGCTTTCTTT
TRBJ2-2	TRBV6-6	-	-	CASSYSAGLGTGELFF	TGTGCCAGCAGTTACTCAGCGGGCCTGGGCACCGGGGAGCTGTTTTTT
TRBJ2-7	TRBV7-2	TRBD2	-	CASSLVASGREVYEQYF	TGTGCCAGCAGCTTAGTGGCTAGCGGGAGGGAAGTCTACGAGCAGTACTTC
TRBJ2-5	TRBV27	-	-	CASGPGTGSETQYF	TGTGCCAGCGGACCGGGGACGGGGTCCGAGACCCAGTACTTC
TRBJ1-6	TRBV6-5	-	-	CASSFPLPNSPLHF	TGTGCCAGCAGTTTCCCCCTTCCGAATTCACCCCTCCACTTT
TRBJ2-1	TRBV27	TRBD2	-	CASSFTGTSGYNEQFF	TGTGCCAGCAGTTTCACCGGGACTAGCGGGTACAATGAGCAGTTCTTC
TRBJ2-1	TRBV9	-	-	CASSEMGYTTDEQFF	TGTGCCAGCAGCGAGATGGGCTACACCACAGATGAGCAGTTCTTC
TRBJ2-3	TRBV27	-	once	CASSPQTRPSTDTQYF	TGTGCCAGCAGTCCCCAGACCAGACCTAGCACAGATACGCAGTATTTT
TRBJ1-3	TRBV7-2	-	-	CASSFTESSGNTIYF	TGTGCCAGCAGCTTTACTGAAAGCTCTGGAAACACCATATATTTT
TRBJ1-1	TRBV27	-	-	CASSLYGYTEAFF	TGTGCCAGCAGTTTATATGGGTACACTGAAGCTTTCTTT
TRBJ2-7	TRBV29-1	-	few	CSVGSYEQYF	TGCAGCGTTGGCTCCTACGAGCAGTACTTC
TRBJ2-1	TRBV19	TRBD2	-	CASSIIIGSSGNEQFF	TGTGCCAGTAGTATTATTATCGGGAGTAGCGGGAATGAGCAGTTCTTC